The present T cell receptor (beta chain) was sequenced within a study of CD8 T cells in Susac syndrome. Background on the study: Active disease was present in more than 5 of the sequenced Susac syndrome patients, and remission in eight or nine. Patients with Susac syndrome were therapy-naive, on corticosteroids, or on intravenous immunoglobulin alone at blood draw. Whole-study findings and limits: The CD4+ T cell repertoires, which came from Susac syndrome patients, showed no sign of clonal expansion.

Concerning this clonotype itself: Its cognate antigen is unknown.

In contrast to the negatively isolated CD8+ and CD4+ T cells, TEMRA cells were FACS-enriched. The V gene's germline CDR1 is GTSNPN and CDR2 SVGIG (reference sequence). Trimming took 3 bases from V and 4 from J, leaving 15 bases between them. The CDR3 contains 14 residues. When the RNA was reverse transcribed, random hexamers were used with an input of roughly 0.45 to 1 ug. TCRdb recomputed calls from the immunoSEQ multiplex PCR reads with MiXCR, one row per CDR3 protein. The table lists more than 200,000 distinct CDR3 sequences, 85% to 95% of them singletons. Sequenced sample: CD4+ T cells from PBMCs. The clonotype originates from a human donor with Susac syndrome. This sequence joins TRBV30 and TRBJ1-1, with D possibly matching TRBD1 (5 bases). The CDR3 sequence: CAWSVPRGATEAFF. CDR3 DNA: TGTGCCTGGAGCGTCCCACGGGGCGCCACTGAAGCTTTCTTT.